These 21 T cell receptor beta chains were sequenced from one sample in a study of blood T cell repertoires in COVID-19. Sequencing was performed with immunoSEQ multiplex PCR; in TCRdb, only in-frame clones are kept and a portion is missing. This table holds hundreds of thousands of clones, about 87% found once. Sample: peripheral blood. These TCRs come from a human donor in a cohort sampled during active COVID-19.

This chain uses TRBV29-1 with TRBJ2-3; the match to TRBD2 covers 7 bases. Germline loops: CDR1 SQVTM, CDR2 ANQGSEA. The J segment lost 0 bases and the V segment lost 3 bases, leaving 3 bases of the junction unmatched. The CDR3 is made up of 14 amino acids. This chain's CDR3 is CSVEGRGSTDTQYF. As DNA, the CDR3 is TGCAGCGTTGAGGGGCGGGGGAGCACAGATACGCAGTATTTT.

V usage is TRBV5-1 and J usage is TRBJ1-4; D perhaps matches TRBD1 (6 bases). Germline-derived CDR1 and CDR2 are SGHRS and YFSETQ. This CDR3 has 14 residues. Trimming stripped 0 bases from V and 7 bases from J, with 10 bases between. CDR3 coding DNA: TGCGCCAGCAGCTTGGACAGGGCGGGTGAAAAACTGTTTTTT. This codes for CASSLDRAGEKLFF.

The chain has TRBV5-1 and TRBJ2-7; D unclear. Germline lookup yields CDR1 SGHRS and CDR2 YFSETQ. There are 14 residues in the CDR3. Trimming took off 0 bases at V and 2 bases at J, with 9 bases between the two ends. CDR3 protein: CASSLGVITYEQYF. CDR3 bases: TGCGCCAGCAGCTTGGGCGTGATAACCTACGAGCAGTACTTC.

The chain couples TRBV28 to TRBJ2-1, with 7 nucleotides matching TRBD2. The V gene's germline CDR1 is MDHEN and CDR2 SYDVKM. The CDR3 is 17 amino acids. Trimming cost V 8 bases and J 4 bases; bases outside gene matches: 17. The chain's CDR3 is CASLPEGGGEGYNEQFF. In DNA form, the CDR3 reads TGTGCCAGCCTCCCGGAGGGCGGCGGGGAGGGGTACAATGAGCAGTTCTTC.

The chain recombines TRBV6-5 with TRBJ2-3; 8 bases map to TRBD2. With 4 bases clipped from V and 3 bases from J, the junction kept 9 bases outside the gene matches. Germline values: CDR1 MNHEY, CDR2 SVGAGI. The CDR3 spans 16 residues. The CDR3 nucleotides read TGTGCCAGCAGTTCTATGGGTGGCGGGAGGACAGATACGCAGTATTTT. Its protein product is CASSSMGGGRTDTQYF.

The chain carries TRBV5-6 and TRBJ2-3; perhaps TRBD2 as D (5 bases). The CDR3 spans 14 residues. The germline CDR1 and CDR2 sequences are SGHDT and YYEEEE. Deletions cut 0 bases from V and 3 bases from J, with 8 bases between. The CDR3 loop is CASSLDSATDTQYF. The DNA of the CDR3 is TGTGCCAGCAGCTTGGATAGCGCGACAGATACGCAGTATTTT. Supplemented by reference TRBV5-6 and TRBJ2-3, the full variable domain reads DAGVTQSPTHLIKTRGQQVTLRCSPKSGHDTVSWYQQALGQGPQFIFQYYEEEERQRGNFPDRFSGHQFPNYSSELNVNALLLGDSALYLCASSLDSATDTQYFGPGTRLTVL.

Of note for this clone: This CDR3 is also generated by other DNA sequences in the sample. The J gene is TRBJ2-5, the V gene TRBV12-3 or TRBV12-4; possible D gene TRBD1, 6 bases. V lost 5 bases to trimming and J lost 5 bases, with 9 bases between them. This CDR3 contains 12 residues. The CDR3 bases are TGTGCCAGCAGTCCCCAGGGGGAGACCCAGTACTTC. This translates into CASSPQGETQYF.

The chain joins TRBV2 to TRBJ2-5; a weak D match, TRBD1 (5 bases). Germline assignment: CDR1 SNHLY and CDR2 FYNNEI. This CDR3 contains 13 residues. V shed 8 bases and J shed 5 bases, with 15 bases lying between them. The CDR3 DNA is TGTGCCAGCGGACCCCAGGGTGCCGAGACCCAGTACTTC. Amino acid sequence: CASGPQGAETQYF.

V and J are TRBV6-4 and TRBJ2-7; 11 nucleotides line up with TRBD2. The CDR3 is made up of 16 amino acids. Germline V gene data show CDR1 as MRHNA and CDR2 as SNTAGT. V lost 6 bases and J lost 3; bases outside the gene matches: 10. In nucleotides, the CDR3 is TGTGCCAGCAGCTGGGAAAGACTAGCGGGGAGCTACGAGCAGTACTTC. It encodes CASSWERLAGSYEQYF.

This clone appeared once. J is TRBJ1-4 and V is TRBV9; D is uncertain. Germline V gene lookup returns CDR1 SGDLS and CDR2 YYNGEE. V lost 0 bases, J lost 2 bases, and 8 bases lay in between. The CDR3 contains 15 residues. CDR3 coding DNA: TGTGCCAGCAGCGTAGGGTGGGCTACTAATGAAAAACTGTTTTTT. Amino acid sequence: CASSVGWATNEKLFF.

The rearrangement links TRBV10-3 to TRBJ2-3, with a tentative D call TRBD1 (5 bases). This CDR3 comprises 14 residues. The germline V gene has CDR1 ENHRY and CDR2 SYGVKD. Trimming pared 3 bases from V and 2 bases from J, leaving 9 bases between. The CDR3 sequence is CAISDKGSTDTQYF. CDR3 DNA sequence: TGTGCCATCAGTGACAAGGGGTCCACAGATACGCAGTATTTT.

There are a few counts of this clone. Different DNA sequences within this sample yield the same CDR3. The chain links TRBV6-6 to TRBJ2-3, with a weak D call TRBD2 (5 bases). The ends were cut back, 2 bases at V and 3 bases at J, with 6 bases in the middle. This CDR3 has 13 residues. Germline values: CDR1 MNHNY, CDR2 SVGAGI (reference sequence). CDR3 nucleotides: TGTGCCAGCAGTTACAGGGAGACAGATACGCAGTATTTT. It yields the protein CASSYRETDTQYF.

The V call is TRBV11-2, the J call TRBJ2-5, with D possibly being TRBD1 (5 bases). V was shortened by 2 bases and J by 2 bases, with 18 bases between the two germline ends. Germline values: CDR1 SGHAT, CDR2 FQNNGV. This CDR3 is 17 amino acids long. For the CDR3, the DNA is TGTGCCAGCAGCTTAAAGGGAAAGGCCTGGACACAAGAGACCCAGTACTTC. Its translation is CASSLKGKAWTQETQYF.

The chain employs TRBV11-2 and TRBJ2-1, with 7 bases lining up with TRBD1. In germline, CDR1 is SGHAT, CDR2 FQNNGV. The CDR3 has 15 amino acids. V dropped 0 bases and J dropped 4; count of bases not matched to a gene: 3. The CDR3 nucleotides read TGTGCCAGCAGCTTAGATAAGGGACAGTACAATGAGCAGTTCTTC. It is translated as CASSLDKGQYNEQFF.

This clone was detected ten times or more. CDR3 sequence reads: CASSQEGLSGANVLTF. CDR3 sequence (DNA): TGTGCCAGCAGCCAAGAAGGACTATCAGGGGCCAACGTCCTGACTTTC. This rearrangement joins TRBV4-2 to TRBJ2-6, with D possibly matching TRBD2 (6 bases). The CDR3 runs to 16 residues. The germline V gene encodes CDR1 LGHNA and CDR2 YNFKEQ. V was shortened by 0 bases and J by 4 bases, with 10 bases between the two germline ends.

The chain carries TRBV5-1 and TRBJ1-2, with 7 bases fitting TRBD1. After removal of 6 bases from V and 8 bases from J, the junction contained 16 bases not matched to a gene. CDR1 is SGHRS, CDR2 YFSETQ, per germline. The CDR3 totals 15 residues. The CDR3 DNA sequence: TGCGCCAGCACCCCTACCGCAGGGCAGGGGGAAGGCTACACCTTC. Its protein is CASTPTAGQGEGYTF.

The chain has TRBV2 and TRBJ2-1, with 8 bases that match TRBD1. This CDR3 comprises 13 residues. With 6 bases clipped from V and 7 bases from J, the junction kept 5 bases outside the gene matches. Per the germline V gene, CDR1 is SNHLY and CDR2 is FYNNEI. The CDR3 coding sequence is TGTGCCAGCAGCGGACAGGGTGGAAATGAGCAGTTCTTC. It is translated as CASSGQGGNEQFF.

The V and J genes are TRBV29-1 and TRBJ2-3, with D possibly being TRBD2 (6 bases). Germline CDR1 and CDR2: SQVTM and ANQGSEA. The CDR3 totals 12 residues. Trimming left V 3 bases short and J 4 bases short, with 8 bases between. The CDR3 DNA reads TGCAGCGTTGAGGCGGGACCAGATACGCAGTATTTT. This sequence encodes CSVEAGPDTQYF.

Written as DNA, the CDR3 is TGTGCCACCAGTGATTGCTTCGGGGGTGGGTACGAGCAGTACTTC. It specifies CATSDCFGGGYEQYF. The chain carries TRBV24-1 and TRBJ2-7; maybe TRBD2 (6 bases). V was pared by 2 bases and J by 4 bases, with 14 bases between. CDR3 size: 15 residues. Germline CDR1 is KGHDR and CDR2 is SFDVKD.

The V and J genes are TRBV7-2 and TRBJ1-2; 8 nucleotides match TRBD1. This CDR3 has 15 residues. Germline values: CDR1 SGHTA, CDR2 FQGNSA. With V trimmed by 3 bases and J by 4 bases, 7 bases remained unmatched. The CDR3 spells CASSFKTGEPYGYTF. For the CDR3, the DNA is TGTGCCAGCAGCTTTAAGACAGGGGAACCCTATGGCTACACCTTC.

The chain couples TRBV28 to TRBJ2-7; 7 nucleotides line up with TRBD1. The CDR3 runs to 14 residues. Germline loops: CDR1 MDHEN, CDR2 SYDVKM. With V trimmed by 9 bases and J by 3 bases, 11 bases remained unmatched. CDR3 DNA: TGTGCCAGTATCCCGGGACAGACACACTACGAGCAGTACTTC. It yields the protein CASIPGQTHYEQYF.